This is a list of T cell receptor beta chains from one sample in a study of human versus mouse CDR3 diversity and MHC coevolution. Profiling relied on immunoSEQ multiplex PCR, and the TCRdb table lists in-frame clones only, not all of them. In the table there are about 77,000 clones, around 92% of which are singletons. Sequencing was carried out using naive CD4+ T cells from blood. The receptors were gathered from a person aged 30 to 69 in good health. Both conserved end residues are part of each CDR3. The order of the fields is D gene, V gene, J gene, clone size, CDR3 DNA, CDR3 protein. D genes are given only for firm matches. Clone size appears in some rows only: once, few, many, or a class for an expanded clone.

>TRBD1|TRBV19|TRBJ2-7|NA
TGTGCCAGTAGTACACGGACAGGGGGCCGTCCCTACGAGCAGTACTTC
CASSTRTGGRPYEQYF
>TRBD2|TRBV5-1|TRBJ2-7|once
TGCGCCAGCAGCGTGGCCGGGACTACCCTTTACGAGCAGTACTTC
CASSVAGTTLYEQYF
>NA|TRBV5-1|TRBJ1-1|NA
TGCGCCAGCACCCCGCGGGGGGCAGGCCGCTCCCGAGAGAACACTGAAGCTTTCTTT
CASTPRGAGRSRENTEAFF
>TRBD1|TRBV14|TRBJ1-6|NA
TGTGCCAGCAGCTCACCGGGGACAGTTAATTCACCCCTCCACTTT
CASSSPGTVNSPLHF
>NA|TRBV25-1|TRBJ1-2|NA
TGTGCCAGCAGTGAAGGCAGGGTATTTGGCTACACCTTC
CASSEGRVFGYTF
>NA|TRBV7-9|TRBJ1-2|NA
TGTGCCAGCAGCTTAAGGGGGACTAACTATGGCTACACCTTC
CASSLRGTNYGYTF
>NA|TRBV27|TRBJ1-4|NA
TGTGCCAGCAGTGCGGACAGCTTCAACGAAAAACTGTTTTTT
CASSADSFNEKLFF
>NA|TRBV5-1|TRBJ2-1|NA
TGCGCCAGCAGCCTACCCCGGACATACGATGAGCAGTTCTTC
CASSLPRTYDEQFF
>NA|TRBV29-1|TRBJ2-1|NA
TGCAGCAGCGGAGGGGCCGGAGGTGAGCAGTTCTTC
CSSGGAGGEQFF
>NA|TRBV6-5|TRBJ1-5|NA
TGTGCCAGCAGGGAACAGTCCTATAGCAATCAGCCCCAGCATTTT
CASREQSYSNQPQHF
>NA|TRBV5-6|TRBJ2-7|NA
TGTGCCAGCAGCTTGTATGATTTCGGGAATTCCTACGAGCAGTACTTC
CASSLYDFGNSYEQYF
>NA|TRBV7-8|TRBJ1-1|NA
TGTGCCAGCAGCCAAAAAGGCGGGGTGACTGAAGCTTTCTTT
CASSQKGGVTEAFF
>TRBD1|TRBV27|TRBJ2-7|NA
TGTGCCAGCAGTCGGACTGGGACAGCTACCTACGAGCAGTACTTC
CASSRTGTATYEQYF
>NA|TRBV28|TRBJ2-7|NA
TGTGCCAGCACCCGGGCGGGTGCCTACTACGAGCAGTACTTC
CASTRAGAYYEQYF
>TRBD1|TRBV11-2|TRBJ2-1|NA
TGTGCCAGCAGACCCGGCGCCCGGGACAGCCCCTACAATGAGCAGTTCTTC
CASRPGARDSPYNEQFF
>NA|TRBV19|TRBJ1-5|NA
TGTGCCAGCACCGATTTCTCGGGACAGCCCCAGCATTTT
CASTDFSGQPQHF
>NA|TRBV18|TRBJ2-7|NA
TGTGCCAGCTCACCACAGGGGGCCTACGAGCAGTACTTC
CASSPQGAYEQYF
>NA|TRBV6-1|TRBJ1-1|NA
TGTGCCAGCAGTGTTGAGGGCAGGGGCACTGAAGCTTTCTTT
CASSVEGRGTEAFF
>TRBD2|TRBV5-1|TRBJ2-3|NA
TGCGCCAGCAGCTTGAGCGGGGGCCGCACAGATACGCAGTATTTT
CASSLSGGRTDTQYF
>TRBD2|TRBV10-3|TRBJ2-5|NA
TGTGCCATCGGGGGGGTCCTGGGGAAGACCCAGTACTTC
CAIGGVLGKTQYF
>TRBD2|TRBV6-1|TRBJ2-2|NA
TGTGCCAGCATTAGCGGGAGACGTACCGGGGAGCTGTTTTTT
CASISGRRTGELFF
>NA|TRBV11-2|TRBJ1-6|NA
TGTGCCAGCAGCCAGACACGGCGTAATTCACCCCTCCACTTT
CASSQTRRNSPLHF
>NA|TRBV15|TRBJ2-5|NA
TGTGCCACCAGCAATCCAGGGAAACCCGGGCGAGAGACCCAGTACTTC
CATSNPGKPGRETQYF
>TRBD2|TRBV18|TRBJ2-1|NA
TGTGCCAGCTCACTGGGACTAGCGGAACGGGATGAGCAGTTCTTC
CASSLGLAERDEQFF
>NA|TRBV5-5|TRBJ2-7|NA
TGTGCCAGCAGCTTGGACAGGACCTACGAGCAGTACTTC
CASSLDRTYEQYF
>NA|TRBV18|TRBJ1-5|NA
TGTGCCAGCTCACGACGGGAGGTCAATCAGCCCCAGCATTTT
CASSRREVNQPQHF
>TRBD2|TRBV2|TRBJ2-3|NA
TGTGCCAGCGGCCTAGCGGGCTTAGATACGCAGTATTTT
CASGLAGLDTQYF